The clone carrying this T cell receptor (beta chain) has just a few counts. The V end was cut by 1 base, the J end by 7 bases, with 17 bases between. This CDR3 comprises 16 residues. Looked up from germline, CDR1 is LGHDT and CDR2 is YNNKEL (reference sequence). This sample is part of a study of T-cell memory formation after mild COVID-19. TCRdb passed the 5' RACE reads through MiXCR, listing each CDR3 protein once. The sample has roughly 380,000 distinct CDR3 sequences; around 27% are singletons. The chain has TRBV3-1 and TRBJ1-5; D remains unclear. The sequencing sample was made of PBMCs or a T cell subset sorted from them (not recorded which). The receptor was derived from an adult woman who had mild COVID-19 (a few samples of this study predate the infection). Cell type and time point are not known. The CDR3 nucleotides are TGTGCCAGCAGCCAAGGTCTGATTGGGGTTGGACAGCCCCAGCATTTT. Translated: CASSQGLIGVGQPQHF.